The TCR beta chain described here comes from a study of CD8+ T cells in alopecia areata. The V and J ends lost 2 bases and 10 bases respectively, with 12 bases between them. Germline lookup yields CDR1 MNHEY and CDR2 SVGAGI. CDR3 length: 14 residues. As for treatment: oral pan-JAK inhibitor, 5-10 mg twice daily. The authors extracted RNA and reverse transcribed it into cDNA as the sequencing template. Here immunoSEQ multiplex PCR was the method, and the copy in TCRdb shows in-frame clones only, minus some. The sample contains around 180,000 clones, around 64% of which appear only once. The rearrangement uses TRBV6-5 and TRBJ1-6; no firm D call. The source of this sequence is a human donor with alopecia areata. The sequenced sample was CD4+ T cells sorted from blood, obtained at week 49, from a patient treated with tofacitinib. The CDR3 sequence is CASSYEGFDSPLHF. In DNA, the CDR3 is TGTGCCAGCAGTTACGAGGGATTCGACTCACCCCTCCACTTT.